Listed here are 11 T cell receptor beta chains from one sample, sequenced in a study of T cell changes during pregnancy in multiple sclerosis (dated by TCRdb to about 2019). Library prep was done by the immunoSEQ multiplex PCR assay. TCRdb's version of the immuneACCESS table is confined to in-frame rearrangements and falls short of the full clone set. An unresolved V gene accounts for under half of the shortfall where checked; the remainder is of unknown origin. The sample yields fewer than 60,000 clones; around 92% were counted once. About 0.6% of the sample goes to the ten largest clones. The specimen comprised CD4+ T cells from peripheral blood mononuclear cells, sampled after pregnancy. The receptors come from a female donor with multiple sclerosis, enrolled in a pregnancy study.

The chain joins TRBV27 to TRBJ2-7; 12 bases are shared with TRBD1. CDR1 is MNHEY and CDR2 is SMNVEV in the germline V gene (reference sequence). The CDR3 contains 17 residues. V was clipped by 6 bases and J by 0 bases; unmatched bases: 9. CDR3 DNA sequence: TGTGCCAGCAGCAAATGGGGGACAGGGGGCATCTCCTACGAGCAGTACTTC. Protein: CASSKWGTGGISYEQYF.

The chain is built from TRBV7-2 and TRBJ1-1; D call uncertain. The germline gives CDR1 SGHTA, CDR2 FQGNSA. V lost 4 bases and J lost 2, with 11 bases in between. This CDR3 comprises 14 residues. The CDR3 coding sequence is TGTGCCAGCAGCTCCGGACTGAGTAACACTGAAGCTTTCTTT. Translating gives CASSSGLSNTEAFF.

The chain uses TRBV9 and TRBJ1-3; 7 bases are a match to TRBD1. This CDR3 has 17 amino acids. V was pared by 2 bases and J by 0 bases, with 8 bases of the junction left unmatched. From germline, CDR1 is SGDLS and CDR2 YYNGEE. CDR3 residues: CASSVVPGQSSGNTIYF. CDR3 nucleotide sequence: TGTGCCAGCAGCGTCGTACCGGGACAGAGCTCTGGAAACACCATATATTTT.

In its sample, this clone was seen once. The V gene is TRBV6-1, the J gene TRBJ1-2, with D hard to call. V dropped 2 bases and J dropped 7 bases, with 17 bases sitting between them. CDR1 MNHNS and CDR2 SASEGT come from the germline V gene. The length of the CDR3 is 15 residues. This chain's CDR3 is CASSEIVGRLSGYTF. As DNA, the CDR3 is TGTGCCAGCAGTGAAATTGTAGGGAGGTTGTCTGGCTACACCTTC.

V is TRBV18 and J is TRBJ1-5; a possible D gene is TRBD1 (6 bases). Trimming took off 8 bases at V and 5 bases at J, with 13 bases between the two ends. The CDR3 has 13 amino acids. The germline V gene encodes CDR1 KGHSH and CDR2 LQKENI. CDR3 DNA: TGTGCCAGCGCTACAGGGTTGGATCAGCCCCAGCATTTT. Translating gives CASATGLDQPQHF.

The chain employs TRBV7-9 and TRBJ1-5, with D perhaps TRBD1 (5 bases). In germline, CDR1 is SEHNR, CDR2 FQNEAQ (reference sequence). CDR3 length: 18 residues. V gave up 4 bases and J gave up 3 bases, with 22 bases separating them. The CDR3: CASSSAFKDTSFNQPQHF. CDR3 bases: TGTGCCAGCAGCTCAGCCTTCAAGGACACCAGTTTCAATCAGCCCCAGCATTTT.

The CDR3 DNA sequence: TGTGCCAGCATCCTAGGCGGGACTGGTATCTACGAGCAGTACTTC. Protein sequence: CASILGGTGIYEQYF. The rearrangement links TRBV7-8 to TRBJ2-7; a weak D match, TRBD2 (6 bases). V lost 7 bases, J lost 3 bases, and 19 bases lay in between. Germline values: CDR1 SGHVS, CDR2 FQNEAQ. The CDR3 has 15 amino acids.

This sequence joins TRBV29-1 and TRBJ2-7, with TRBD2 as a possible D gene (6 bases). The CDR3 has 12 residues. The germline V and J ends were trimmed by 3 bases and 1 base, with 7 bases remaining between them. CDR1 is SQVTM, CDR2 ANQGSEA, per germline. The CDR3 loop is CSVEGLSYEQYF. Written as DNA, the CDR3 is TGCAGCGTTGAGGGACTTTCCTACGAGCAGTACTTC.

This clone was observed a single time. V and J are TRBV7-3 and TRBJ2-1; a possible D gene is TRBD1 (6 bases). V dropped 5 bases and J dropped 1 base, with 12 bases sitting between them. This CDR3 comprises 15 residues. Germline CDR1 and CDR2: SGHTA and FQGTGA. CDR3: CASSPRGKSYNEQFF. The CDR3 DNA is TGTGCCAGCAGCCCCAGGGGTAAATCCTACAATGAGCAGTTCTTC.

The gene calls are TRBV29-1 and TRBJ1-1; D remains unclear. V lost 4 bases to trimming and J lost 4 bases, with 10 bases between them. The germline CDR1 and CDR2 sequences are SQVTM and ANQGSEA. The CDR3 spans 12 residues. In DNA, the CDR3 is TGCAGCGTTGTCCGGGTTGGCACTGAAGCTTTCTTT. It is translated as CSVVRVGTEAFF.

The gene calls are TRBV9 and TRBJ1-2, with D tentatively TRBD1 (5 bases). This CDR3 region has 13 residues. Germline CDR1 SGDLS, CDR2 YYNGEE. V lost 3 bases and J lost 5, with 11 bases in between. Here the CDR3 reads CASSGVGGYGYTF. The DNA of the CDR3 is TGTGCCAGCAGCGGGGTGGGGGGGTATGGCTACACCTTC.